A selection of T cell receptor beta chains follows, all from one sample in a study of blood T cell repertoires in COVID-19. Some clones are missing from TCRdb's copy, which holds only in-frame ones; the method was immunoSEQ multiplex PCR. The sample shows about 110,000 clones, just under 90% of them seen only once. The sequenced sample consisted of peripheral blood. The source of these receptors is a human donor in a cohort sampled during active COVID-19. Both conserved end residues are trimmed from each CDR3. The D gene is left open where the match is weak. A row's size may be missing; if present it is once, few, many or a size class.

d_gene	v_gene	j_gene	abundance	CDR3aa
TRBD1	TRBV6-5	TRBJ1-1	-	ASAKDRVITEAF
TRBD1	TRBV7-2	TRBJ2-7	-	ASSSLGTGSPEQY
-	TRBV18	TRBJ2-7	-	ASSGDLSSYEQY
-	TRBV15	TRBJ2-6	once	ATSTNSGANVLT
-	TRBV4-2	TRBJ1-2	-	ASSQDEVENYGYT
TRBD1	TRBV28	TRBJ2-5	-	ASLLQGAQETQY
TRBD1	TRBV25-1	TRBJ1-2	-	ASRQTGTGTSRGYT
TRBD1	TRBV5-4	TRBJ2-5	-	ASSTRQGQETQY
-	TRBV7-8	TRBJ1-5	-	ASSTRTASAPQH
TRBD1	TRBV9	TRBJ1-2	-	ASSASGTGDGYT
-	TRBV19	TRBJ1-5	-	ASKSLQFEPQH
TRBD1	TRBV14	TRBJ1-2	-	ASSIRQGPIDGYT
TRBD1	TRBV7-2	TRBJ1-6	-	ASSRGTVLSNSPLH
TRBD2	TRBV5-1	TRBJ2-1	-	ASSSGLDFNEQF
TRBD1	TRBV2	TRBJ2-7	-	ASSAHDRAYEQY
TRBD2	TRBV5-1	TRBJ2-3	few	ASRMDPGGRTDTQY
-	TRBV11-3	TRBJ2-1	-	ASSLRGEGREQF
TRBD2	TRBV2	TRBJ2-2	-	ASIPGLAGVNTGELF
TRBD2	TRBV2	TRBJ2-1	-	ASRMTSGANNEQF
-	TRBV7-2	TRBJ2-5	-	ASSPGGRETQY
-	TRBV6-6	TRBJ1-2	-	ASRLDRNYGYT
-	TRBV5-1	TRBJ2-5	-	ASSAGSWETQY
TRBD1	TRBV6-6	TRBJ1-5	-	ASSYTGQGVDQPQH
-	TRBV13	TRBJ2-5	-	ASSPRGWEAPKETQY
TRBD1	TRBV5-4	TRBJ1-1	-	ASSLVGGRGRTEAF
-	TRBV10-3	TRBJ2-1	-	AISKQSPLSYNEQF
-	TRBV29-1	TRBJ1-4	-	SFRTTNEKLF
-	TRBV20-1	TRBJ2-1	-	SASLDRRTYNEQF
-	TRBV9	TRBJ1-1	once	ASTPGGANTEAF
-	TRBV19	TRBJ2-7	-	ASSISVGGEQY
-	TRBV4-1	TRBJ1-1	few	ASSQGSPINTEAF
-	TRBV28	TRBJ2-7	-	ASSLGRGPSYEQY
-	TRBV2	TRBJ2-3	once	ASRRQDPDTQY
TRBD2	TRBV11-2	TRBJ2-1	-	ASSLDPGGYNEQF
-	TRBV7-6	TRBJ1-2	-	ASSPAQGSGGYT
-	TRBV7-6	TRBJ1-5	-	ASGRDWNQPQH
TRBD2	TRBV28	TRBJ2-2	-	ASSSPGSGRAGELF
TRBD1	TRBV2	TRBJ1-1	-	ASSEAPGRGVVF
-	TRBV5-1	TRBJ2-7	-	ASSTAGFAEEQY
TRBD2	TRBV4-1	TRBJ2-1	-	ASSPPGGWGNEQF
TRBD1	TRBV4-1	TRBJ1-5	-	ASSQETGQGRQPQH
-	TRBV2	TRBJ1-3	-	ASSGGLSGNTIY
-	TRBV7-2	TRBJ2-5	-	ASSMSHQETQY
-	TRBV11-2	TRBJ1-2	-	ASSSDPRHYGYT
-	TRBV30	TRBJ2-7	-	AWSVRQTGLTLHEQY
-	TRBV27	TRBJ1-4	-	ASSPRQASNEKLF
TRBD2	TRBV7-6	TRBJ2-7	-	ASSLDSSGSYEQY
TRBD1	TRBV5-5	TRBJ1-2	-	ASSKGQSYGYT
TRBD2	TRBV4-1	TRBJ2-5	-	ASSPLAGGQYQETQY
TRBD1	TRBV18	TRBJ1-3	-	ASSPGMTGSGNTIY
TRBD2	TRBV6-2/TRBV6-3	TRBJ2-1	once	ASSRLAGASYNEQF
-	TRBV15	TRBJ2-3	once	ATSRAGDVATQY
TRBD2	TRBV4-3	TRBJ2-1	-	ASSQDGLADNEQF
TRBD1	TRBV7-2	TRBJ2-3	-	ASSLDDRGSQY
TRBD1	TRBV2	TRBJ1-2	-	ASSEGATGYIST